The clone carrying this TCR beta chain was recorded a few times. The sample is drawn from a study of blood T cell repertoires in COVID-19. In the study overall: The United States, Italy and Spain provided the acute and convalescent COVID-19 samples.

Germline assignment: CDR1 SGHNT and CDR2 YYREEE (reference sequence). The trim removed 4 bases at V and 4 bases at J, leaving 6 bases unmatched. This CDR3 has 15 amino acids. Only in-frame clones appear in the TCRdb table, and some are missing; sequencing was by immunoSEQ multiplex PCR. The table lists approximately 76,000 clones, 86% of them singletons. The receptor's source is a woman aged 60-75 years with acute or convalescent COVID-19. J is TRBJ2-3 and V is TRBV5-4; 10 nucleotides agree with TRBD1. The sequenced sample was peripheral blood. The CDR3: CASSRDRGSSDTQYF. The CDR3 DNA reads as TGTGCCAGCAGCCGGGACAGGGGCTCGTCAGATACGCAGTATTTT.